The entry below gives a single TCR beta chain sequence along with its context. Its antigen is still unknown. These data originate in a study of cytomegalovirus exposure and HLA in healthy donors. Regarding the study as a whole: The study reported that TCR beta sequences accurately predicted HLA-A and HLA-B alleles in most subjects.

Researchers ran the PCR with 60 Vbeta and 13 Jbeta primers. Using immunoSEQ multiplex PCR, the repertoire was profiled, and TCRdb retains in-frame clones only, with some absent. The data contain 95,000 to 150,000 clones, over 65% of them singletons. The CDR3 is 16 amino acids. Losses at the gene ends were 1 base for V and 4 bases for J; bases not matched to a gene: 5. Germline-derived CDR1 and CDR2 are SGHRS and YFSETQ. The TCR comes from a middle-aged woman in good health and CMV-seropositive. The specimen was PBMCs. V is TRBV5-1 and J is TRBJ2-1; TRBD2 agrees at 10 bases. CDR3 region: CASSLLGTSEYNEQFF. Here the CDR3 DNA reads TGCGCCAGCAGCTTGCTAGGGACTAGCGAGTACAATGAGCAGTTCTTC.